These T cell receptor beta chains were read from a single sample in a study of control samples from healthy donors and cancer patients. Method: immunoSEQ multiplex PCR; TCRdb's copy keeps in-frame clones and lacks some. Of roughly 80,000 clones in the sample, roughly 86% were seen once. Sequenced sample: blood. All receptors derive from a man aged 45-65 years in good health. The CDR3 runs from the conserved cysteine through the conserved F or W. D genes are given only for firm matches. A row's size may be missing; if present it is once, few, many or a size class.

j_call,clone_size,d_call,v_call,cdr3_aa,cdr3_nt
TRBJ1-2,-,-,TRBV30,CAWKGSNYGYTF,TGTGCCTGGAAGGGGTCCAACTATGGCTACACCTTC
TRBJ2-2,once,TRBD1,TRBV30,CAWVQGANTGELFF,TGTGCCTGGGTACAGGGGGCGAACACCGGGGAGCTGTTTTTT
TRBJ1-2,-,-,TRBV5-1,CASSSGAGDYGYTF,TGCGCCAGCAGCTCCGGGGCAGGGGACTATGGCTACACCTTC
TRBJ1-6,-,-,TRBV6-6,CASSSRPDWGTPLHF,TGTGCCAGCAGTTCCCGCCCGGACTGGGGCACACCCCTCCACTTT
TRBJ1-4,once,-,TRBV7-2,CASSFHLEGEDEKLFF,TGTGCCAGCAGCTTCCATCTGGAGGGGGAGGATGAAAAACTGTTTTTT
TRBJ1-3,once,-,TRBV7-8,CASSRGQPKLGNTIYF,TGTGCCAGCAGCCGCGGACAGCCGAAACTTGGAAACACCATATATTTT
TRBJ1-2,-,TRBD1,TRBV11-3,CASSLDVRGAQTNYGYTF,TGTGCCAGCAGCTTAGATGTCAGGGGGGCGCAAACTAACTATGGCTACACCTTC
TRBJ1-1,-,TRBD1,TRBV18,CASSLDRGGPDRFF,TGTGCCAGCTCACTCGACAGGGGCGGACCGGACCGTTTCTTT
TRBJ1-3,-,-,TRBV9,CASSAGHDSGNTIYF,TGTGCCAGCAGCGCCGGACACGACTCTGGAAACACCATATATTTT
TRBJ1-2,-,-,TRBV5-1,CASSPGAGINYGYTF,TGCGCCAGCAGCCCCGGGGCAGGGATTAACTATGGCTACACCTTC
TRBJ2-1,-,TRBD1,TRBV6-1,CASSERTGFPYEQFF,TGTGCCAGCAGTGAACGGACAGGTTTCCCATATGAGCAGTTCTTC
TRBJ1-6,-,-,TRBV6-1,CASSEKAIHNSPLHF,TGTGCCAGCAGTGAAAAGGCTATCCATAATTCACCCCTCCACTTT
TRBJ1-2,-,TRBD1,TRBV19,CATTTITGVDGNYGYTF,TGTGCCACCACCACAATAACAGGGGTTGACGGAAACTATGGCTACACCTTC
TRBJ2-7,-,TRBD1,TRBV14,CASSQDLATGGKAEQYF,TGTGCCAGCAGCCAAGATCTAGCGACAGGGGGCAAAGCCGAGCAGTACTTC
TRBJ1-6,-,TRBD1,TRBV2,CASHAGGQYNSPLHF,TGTGCCAGCCACGCAGGGGGTCAGTATAATTCACCCCTCCACTTT
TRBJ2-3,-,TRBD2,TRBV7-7,CASSPSRGGADTQYF,TGTGCCAGCAGCCCCTCGCGGGGGGGCGCAGATACGCAGTATTTT
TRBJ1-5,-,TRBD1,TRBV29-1,CSVGGQDNQPQHF,TGCAGCGTAGGCGGACAGGACAATCAGCCCCAGCATTTT
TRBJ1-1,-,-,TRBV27,CASSLQGMNTEAFF,TGTGCCAGCAGTTTACAGGGGATGAACACTGAAGCTTTCTTT
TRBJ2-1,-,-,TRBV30,CAWTGSYNEQFF,TGTGCCTGGACAGGATCCTACAATGAGCAGTTCTTC
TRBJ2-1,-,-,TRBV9,CASSVAYTKGDEQFF,TGTGCCAGCAGCGTAGCTTATACGAAAGGCGATGAGCAGTTCTTC
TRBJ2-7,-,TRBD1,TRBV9,CASRAPDRVAYEQYF,TGTGCCAGCAGGGCCCCGGACAGGGTTGCTTACGAGCAGTACTTC
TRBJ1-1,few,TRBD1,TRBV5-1,CASSPGTGDEAFF,TGCGCCAGCAGCCCTGGGACAGGGGATGAAGCTTTCTTT
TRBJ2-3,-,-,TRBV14,CASSNPQGWTDTQYF,TGTGCCAGCAGCAATCCCCAGGGGTGGACAGATACGCAGTATTTT
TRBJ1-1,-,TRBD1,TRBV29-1,CSVDAQGVRAEAFF,TGCAGCGTCGACGCACAGGGGGTAAGGGCTGAAGCTTTCTTT
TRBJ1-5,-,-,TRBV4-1,CASSQGAGNQPQHF,TGCGCCAGCAGCCAAGGGGCGGGCAATCAGCCCCAGCATTTT
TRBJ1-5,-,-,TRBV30,CAWSVGGGSNQPQHF,TGTGCCTGGAGTGTTGGGGGGGGAAGCAATCAGCCCCAGCATTTT
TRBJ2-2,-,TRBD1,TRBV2,CASSVRTGGPGELFF,TGTGCCAGCAGTGTAAGGACAGGGGGTCCCGGGGAGCTGTTTTTT
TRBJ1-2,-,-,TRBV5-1,CARKILGYTF,TGCGCCAGAAAAATCCTTGGCTACACCTTC
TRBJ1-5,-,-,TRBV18,CASSPPQVLGNQPQHF,TGTGCCAGCTCACCACCACAGGTACTGGGCAATCAGCCCCAGCATTTT
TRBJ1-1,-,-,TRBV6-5,CASSPWGAMNTEAFF,TGTGCCAGCAGTCCCTGGGGAGCGATGAACACTGAAGCTTTCTTT
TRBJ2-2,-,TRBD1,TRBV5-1,CASSLRQGELRELFF,TGCGCCAGCAGCTTGAGACAGGGTGAATTAAGGGAGCTGTTTTTT
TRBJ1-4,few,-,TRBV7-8,CASSLSGGKLFF,TGTGCCAGCAGCCTGTCTGGGGGGAAACTGTTTTTT
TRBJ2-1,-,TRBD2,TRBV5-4,CASSLGLAGGRNEQFF,TGTGCCAGCAGCTTGGGGCTAGCGGGGGGGAGGAATGAGCAGTTCTTC
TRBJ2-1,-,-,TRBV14,CASSPSYNEQFF,TGTGCCAGCAGCCCCAGCTACAATGAGCAGTTCTTC
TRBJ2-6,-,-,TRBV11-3,CASGSYGANVLTF,TGTGCCAGCGGTTCGTACGGGGCCAACGTCCTGACTTTC
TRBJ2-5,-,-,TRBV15,CATSSGQYQETQYF,TGTGCCACCAGCAGTGGGCAGTACCAAGAGACCCAGTACTTC
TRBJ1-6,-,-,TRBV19,CASSILAGNSPLHF,TGTGCCAGTAGTATCCTCGCGGGGAATTCACCCCTCCACTTT